This TCR beta chain originates from a study of control samples from healthy donors and cancer patients. Method: immunoSEQ multiplex PCR; TCRdb's copy keeps in-frame clones and lacks some. The table shows 150,000 to 200,000 clones, with over 95% occurring only once. This CDR3 is 13 amino acids long. Germline loops: CDR1 MNHEY, CDR2 SVGEGT. Trimming cost V 5 bases and J 1 base, with 9 bases left between them. This sequence was found in a woman aged 30 to 39 in good health. Material for sequencing was blood. The chain has TRBV6-2 or TRBV6-3 and TRBJ2-7; D remains ambiguous. CDR3 in DNA: TGTGCCAGCAGTACGACTGAGTCCTACGAGCAGTACTTC. The encoded protein is CASSTTESYEQYF.